This paragraph reports one TCR beta chain. Antigen: not known. This entry belongs to a study of cytotoxic CD8 clonotypes in ibrutinib-treated CLL. The overall study: Patients gave response samples after a median around 11 months of treatment, range 6 to 36. Notes on the study in general: Clonality was higher at ibrutinib response and returned toward baseline at progression.

Some clones are missing from TCRdb's copy, which holds only in-frame ones; the method was immunoSEQ multiplex PCR. Of more than 300,000 clones detected, around four fifths appear once; the ten largest clones hold 6.5% to 8.5%. The CDR3 is made up of 17 amino acids. Germline V gene data show CDR1 as LNHDA and CDR2 as SQIVND (reference sequence). Trimming shortened V by 6 bases and J by 0 bases, and 20 bases separated the two germline ends. This receptor was identified in a human donor with chronic lymphocytic leukemia. The sequencing used PBMCs, collected before ibrutinib treatment. V and J are TRBV19 and TRBJ1-1; D is unresolved. CDR3 protein: CASRRTVRPSLNTEAFF. The CDR3 DNA follows: TGTGCCAGTAGGAGAACCGTCAGACCCAGTTTGAACACTGAAGCTTTCTTT.